The 28 T cell receptor beta chains presented below share a single source sample, sequenced in a study of CD8 T cells in Susac syndrome. The authors reverse transcribed roughly 0.5 to 1 ug RNA with random hexamers. TCRdb analysed the immunoSEQ multiplex PCR reads with MiXCR anew, one entry per CDR3 protein. The data show 150,000 to 200,000 distinct CDR3 sequences, 90% to 95% seen once. The specimen was CD4+ T cells from PBMCs. These receptors were obtained from a human donor in good health.

This clonotype was seen once. This chain links TRBV7-9 with TRBJ1-1; TRBD1 matches 10 bases. CDR1 and CDR2 (germline): SEHNR, FQNEAQ (reference sequence). V trimming: 7 bases; J trimming: 5 bases; junction bases outside the gene matches: 10. The CDR3 is 15 amino acids. The CDR3: CASTRGTGVGTEAFF. The CDR3 coding sequence is TGTGCCAGCACCAGGGGGACAGGGGTCGGGACTGAAGCTTTCTTT.

The rearrangement links TRBV20-1 to TRBJ1-2, with D tentatively TRBD1 (5 bases). The CDR3 length is 13 residues. Germline V gene data show CDR1 as DFQATT and CDR2 as SNEGSKA (reference sequence). Between the trimmed V and J ends, which lost 8 bases and 8 bases, there was a span of 21 bases. CDR3 in amino acids: CSLVGALYEGYTF. The CDR3 nucleotides are TGCAGTTTGGTTGGGGCGCTGTATGAAGGCTACACCTTC.

The J gene is TRBJ2-2, the V gene TRBV27; TRBD1 aligns across 11 bases. The trim removed 0 bases at V and 7 bases at J, leaving 4 bases unmatched. The CDR3 loop spans 16 amino acids. CDR1 is MNHEY, CDR2 SMNVEV, per germline (reference sequence). The CDR3: CASSLSGQGVIGELFF. The CDR3 region has the DNA TGTGCCAGCAGTTTATCGGGACAGGGGGTAATCGGGGAGCTGTTTTTT.

This chain links TRBV29-1 with TRBJ2-2; D is unclear. Per germline, CDR1 SQVTM and CDR2 ANQGSEA. V lost 5 bases and J lost 2, with 12 bases in between. This CDR3 spans 14 amino acids. This CDR3 is CSVRFDRNTGELFF. DNA for the CDR3: TGCAGCGTTCGATTTGACCGTAACACCGGGGAGCTGTTTTTT.

Only one count was recorded for this clonotype. This chain connects TRBV12-3 or TRBV12-4 to TRBJ2-7, with 7 bases lining up with TRBD1. CDR3 length: 14 residues. The ends lost 5 bases at V and 1 base at J; junction bases unmatched: 5. The CDR3 reads CASSASGQSYEQYF. The CDR3 region has the DNA TGTGCCAGCAGTGCGTCGGGACAGTCCTACGAGCAGTACTTC.

This chain links TRBV5-6 with TRBJ2-3; possibly TRBD1 for D (5 bases). V was clipped by 1 base and J by 6 bases, with 9 bases between them. This CDR3 has 13 residues. Per germline, CDR1 SGHDT and CDR2 YYEEEE. CDR3 in amino acids: CASSLSRADTQYF. CDR3 nucleotides: TGTGCCAGCAGCTTGTCCAGGGCCGATACGCAGTATTTT.

The chain carries TRBV5-1 and TRBJ2-5, with D maybe TRBD1 (6 bases). Germline CDR1 SGHRS, CDR2 YFSETQ. Trimming left V 4 bases short and J 2 bases short, with 12 bases between. The CDR3 has 14 amino acids. The CDR3 loop is CASSRAGEQETQYF. CDR3 DNA sequence: TGCGCCAGCAGCCGGGCAGGGGAACAAGAGACCCAGTACTTC.

V is TRBV14 and J is TRBJ1-2, with 7 bases fitting TRBD1. J was trimmed by 2 bases and V by 0 bases; bases with no gene match: 3. The CDR3 spans 15 residues. The germline gives CDR1 SGHDN, CDR2 FVKESK. Here the CDR3 DNA reads TGTGCCAGCAGCCAAGAGAAGGGGGCAAACTATGGCTACACCTTC. Its protein is CASSQEKGANYGYTF. The full variable domain, rest sourced from reference TRBV14 and TRBJ1-2, is EAGVTQFPSHSVIEKGQTVTLRCDPISGHDNLYWYRRVMGKEIKFLLHFVKESKQDESGMPNNRFLAERTGGTYSTLKVQPAELEDSGVYFCASSQEKGANYGYTFGSGTRLTVV.

Here the CDR3 DNA reads TGTGCCAGCAGCTTAACGATAGCGGGGGGCCTGGAGACCCAGTACTTC. Amino acids: CASSLTIAGGLETQYF. The chain joins TRBV9 to TRBJ2-5; TRBD2 agrees at 10 bases. Germline V lookup: CDR1 SGDLS, CDR2 YYNGEE. The junction had 11 bases not matched to a gene; V was cut back by 4 bases and J by 5 bases. This CDR3 comprises 16 residues.

The table lists this clonotype with a few counts. V usage is TRBV28 and J usage is TRBJ2-5; TRBD2 matches at 7 bases. The CDR3 runs to 13 residues. Trimming removed 5 bases from V and 5 bases from J; junction bases left unmatched: 5. Per the germline V gene, CDR1 is MDHEN and CDR2 is SYDVKM. The CDR3 sequence: CASSGGGPETQYF. CDR3 nucleotide sequence: TGTGCCAGCAGTGGCGGGGGTCCTGAGACCCAGTACTTC.

V gene TRBV15 combines with J gene TRBJ1-1; TRBD1 agrees at 9 bases. The CDR3 length is 14 residues. The V gene's germline CDR1 is LNHNV and CDR2 YYDKDF (reference sequence). V shed 2 bases, J shed 8 bases, and the junction held 6 bases outside the gene matches. Here the CDR3 reads CATSRPGQGSEAFF. The DNA for the CDR3 is TGTGCCACCAGCAGACCGGGACAGGGATCCGAAGCTTTCTTT.

The rearrangement joins TRBV10-2 to TRBJ1-1; D unresolved. Trimming removed 6 bases from V and 10 bases from J, with 15 bases in between. The length of the CDR3 is 12 residues. Per the germline V gene, CDR1 is WSHSY and CDR2 is SAAADI. For the CDR3, the DNA is TGCGCCAGCAGAGCCGGCGATCACGGAGCTTTCTTT. This encodes CASRAGDHGAFF.

The genes are TRBV30 and TRBJ1-2, with 7 bases matching TRBD1. V lost 2 bases to trimming and J lost 2 bases; unmatched junction nucleotides: 11. Germline V gene sequence: CDR1 GTSNPN, CDR2 SVGIG (reference sequence). The length of the CDR3 is 16 residues. The CDR3 DNA reads as TGTGCCTGGAGTTCTCACCCCCGGGACAGCAACTATGGCTACACCTTC. This codes for CAWSSHPRDSNYGYTF.

The gene calls are TRBV12-3 or TRBV12-4 and TRBJ2-3; D unclear. This CDR3 comprises 13 residues. V dropped 3 bases and J dropped 3 bases, with 7 bases sitting between them. The CDR3 sequence: CASSFSGTDTQYF. The CDR3 DNA reads as TGTGCCAGCAGTTTCAGTGGTACAGATACGCAGTATTTT.

The chain links TRBV7-8 to TRBJ2-7, with D tentatively TRBD1 (5 bases). Trimming left V 5 bases short and J 2 bases short, with 13 bases between. CDR1 SGHVS and CDR2 FQNEAQ come from the germline V gene. The CDR3 has 14 residues. This CDR3 reads CASSLGHRAYEQYV. The CDR3, as DNA: TGTGCCAGCAGCCTAGGACATCGAGCCTACGAGCAGTACGTC.

This clonotype occurred once. The rearrangement uses TRBV27 and TRBJ1-5, with a tentative D call TRBD1 (5 bases). Deletions cut 8 bases from V and 9 bases from J, with 26 bases between. Germline assignment: CDR1 MNHEY and CDR2 SMNVEV (reference sequence). The CDR3 is 16 amino acids. The CDR3 loop is CASRKSQGSPEGPQHF. In DNA form, the CDR3 reads TGTGCCAGCCGTAAGTCGCAGGGATCCCCTGAGGGGCCCCAGCATTTT.

The gene calls are TRBV30 and TRBJ2-5; weak D call: TRBD2 (6 bases). The CDR3 totals 11 residues. Germline loops: CDR1 GTSNPN, CDR2 SVGIG (reference sequence). Trimming shortened V by 8 bases and J by 5 bases, and 12 bases separated the two germline ends. The CDR3 sequence is CAQTSKETQYF. In DNA form, the CDR3 reads TGTGCCCAAACTAGCAAGGAGACCCAGTACTTC.

The CDR3 is CASSQVADTGELFF. CDR3 coding DNA: TGCGCCAGCAGCCAAGTCGCGGATACCGGGGAGCTGTTTTTT. This sequence joins TRBV4-1 and TRBJ2-2; no firm D call. CDR1 and CDR2 (germline): MGHRA, YSYEKL. This CDR3 has 14 residues. The V end lost 1 base, the J end lost 5 bases, and 8 bases lay between the germline ends.

The CDR3 sequence is CASSNVGRANSPLHF. As DNA, the CDR3 is TGTGCCAGCAGTAACGTCGGGCGGGCAAATTCACCCCTCCACTTT. The chain employs TRBV27 and TRBJ1-6; D is undetermined. CDR1 is MNHEY, CDR2 SMNVEV, per germline (reference sequence). This CDR3 comprises 15 residues. V lost 5 bases and J 7 bases, leaving 15 bases between the germline ends.

The chain is built from TRBV7-8 and TRBJ2-1, with D tentatively TRBD1 or TRBD2 (7 bases each). The CDR3 length is 13 residues. CDR1 SGHVS and CDR2 FQNEAQ come from the germline V gene. Trimming stripped 3 bases from V and 8 bases from J, with 11 bases between. CDR3 in amino acids: CASSLTGRDEQFF. DNA for the CDR3: TGTGCCAGCAGCTTGACAGGGAGGGATGAGCAGTTCTTC.

The J gene is TRBJ1-6, the V gene TRBV18; no firm D call. CDR1 and CDR2 (germline): KGHSH, LQKENI. V was cut by 1 base and J by 5 bases, with 9 bases left in between. The CDR3 contains 15 residues. In DNA form, the CDR3 reads TGTGCCAGCTCACCACTTCCGCAGCATAATTCACCCCTCCACTTT. Translated: CASSPLPQHNSPLHF.

The chain has TRBV4-3 and TRBJ1-2; no firm D call. The germline CDR1 and CDR2 sequences are LGHNA and YSLEER. The CDR3 runs to 15 residues. V lost 1 base and J 0 bases, leaving 9 bases between the germline ends. CDR3: CASSQAPSANYGYTF. The CDR3 DNA follows: TGCGCCAGCAGCCAAGCTCCCTCAGCTAACTATGGCTACACCTTC.

The chain joins TRBV7-2 to TRBJ1-2; a possible D gene is TRBD1 (5 bases). The CDR3 length is 17 residues. Trimming removed 5 bases at V and 6 bases at J, with 25 bases between. CDR1 is SGHTA, CDR2 FQGNSA, per germline. CDR3 sequence reads: CASSVGPSESKINGYTF. The CDR3 DNA sequence: TGTGCCAGCAGCGTGGGGCCGTCCGAGTCCAAGATAAATGGCTACACCTTC.

V is TRBV3-1 and J is TRBJ1-4, with D hard to call. CDR3 size: 16 residues. Germline V CDR1 and CDR2: LGHDT, YNNKEL (reference sequence). With 2 bases removed from V and 0 bases from J, the gap between germline ends came to 10 bases. CDR3 nucleotides: TGTGCCAGCAGCCAAAATTACGGTGCAACTAATGAAAAACTGTTTTTT. Residues: CASSQNYGATNEKLFF.

The genes are TRBV7-9 and TRBJ1-2, with 7 bases aligning to TRBD1. The CDR3 loop spans 15 amino acids. Looked up from germline, CDR1 is SEHNR and CDR2 is FQNEAQ (reference sequence). V shed 4 bases, J shed 4 bases, and the junction held 9 bases outside the gene matches. This chain's CDR3 is CASSSSRSGGYGYTF. In nucleotides, the CDR3 is TGTGCCAGCAGCTCGTCCAGGTCAGGGGGCTATGGCTACACCTTC. Filled out from reference TRBV7-9 and TRBJ1-2, the complete variable domain reads DTGVSQNPRHKITKRGQNVTFRCDPISEHNRLYWYRQTLGQGPEFLTYFQNEAQLEKSRLLSDRFSAERPKGSFSTLEIQRTEQGDSAMYLCASSSSRSGGYGYTFGSGTRLTVV.

This rearrangement joins TRBV3-1 to TRBJ2-3; tentative D call: TRBD2 (6 bases). Looked up from germline, CDR1 is LGHDT and CDR2 is YNNKEL (reference sequence). The CDR3 extends over 17 amino acids. Trimming pared 1 base from V and 3 bases from J, leaving 17 bases between. The CDR3 DNA reads as TGTGCCAGCAGCCAAGGACTTTTGGCTAGCGCGACAGATACGCAGTATTTT. Protein product: CASSQGLLASATDTQYF.

The rearrangement uses TRBV15 and TRBJ1-6; TRBD1 matches 9 bases. Germline V gene sequence: CDR1 LNHNV, CDR2 YYDKDF (reference sequence). CDR3 length: 18 residues. V dropped 4 bases and J dropped 5; count of bases not matched to a gene: 12. As DNA, the CDR3 is TGTGCCACCAGCATTCAACTCCACAGGGGGCTAAATAATTCACCCCTCCACTTT. This gives the protein CATSIQLHRGLNNSPLHF.

This clonotype was seen just once. V and J are TRBV28 and TRBJ1-2, with TRBD1 matching 10 bases. Germline CDR1 MDHEN, CDR2 SYDVKM. The CDR3 spans 15 residues. V gave up 5 bases and J gave up 6 bases; unmatched junction bases: 9. CDR3 sequence reads: CASSRRTGGRDGYTF. The CDR3 coding sequence is TGTGCCAGCAGTCGTCGGACAGGGGGTAGGGATGGCTACACCTTC.